This T cell receptor (beta chain) emerged from a study of OX40 agonist ivuxolimab in advanced cancers. Broader study findings: CD8+ T cells were the subset that, on average, had more expanded clones than CD4+.

V was clipped by 3 bases and J by 3 bases, with 8 bases between them. The CDR3 has 14 residues. Germline V lookup: CDR1 MNHEY, CDR2 SMNVEV (reference sequence). TCRdb's copy holds only in-frame clones and misses some; the assay was immunoSEQ multiplex PCR. The table lists about 16,000 clones, 84% of them singletons, with around 72% in the top ten. Concerning this clone itself: Its antigen is not known.

The chain joins TRBV27 to TRBJ2-2, with a possible D match to TRBD2 (6 bases). This sequence was found in an adult with an advanced solid tumor such as melanoma, head and neck, liver or kidney cancer. The material sequenced was CD4+ or CD8+ T cells sorted from blood, taken in a trial of the OX40 agonist ivuxolimab. This CDR3 is CASSFWGDTGELFF. Written as DNA, the CDR3 is TGTGCCAGCAGTTTTTGGGGGGACACCGGGGAGCTGTTTTTT.